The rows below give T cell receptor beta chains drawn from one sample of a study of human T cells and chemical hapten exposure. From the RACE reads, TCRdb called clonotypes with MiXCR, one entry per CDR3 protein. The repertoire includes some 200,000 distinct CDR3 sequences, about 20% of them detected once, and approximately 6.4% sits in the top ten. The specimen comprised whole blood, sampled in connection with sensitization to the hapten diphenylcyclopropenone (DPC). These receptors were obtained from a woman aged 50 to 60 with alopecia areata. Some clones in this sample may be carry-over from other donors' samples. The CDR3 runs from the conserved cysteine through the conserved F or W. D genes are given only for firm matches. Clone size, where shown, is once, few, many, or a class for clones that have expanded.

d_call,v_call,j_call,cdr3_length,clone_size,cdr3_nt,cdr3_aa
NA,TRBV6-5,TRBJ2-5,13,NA,TGTGCCAGCAGTTACGTGGCTTGGGAGACCCAGTACTTC,CASSYVAWETQYF
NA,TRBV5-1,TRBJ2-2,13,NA,TGCGCCAGCAGAGCGGGTGGAGGCGGGGAGCTGTTTTTT,CASRAGGGGELFF
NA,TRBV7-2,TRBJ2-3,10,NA,TGTGCCCGCAGCCCAGATACGCAGTATTTT,CARSPDTQYF
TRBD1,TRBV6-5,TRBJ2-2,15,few,TGTGCCAGCAGCCGGACAGGGGGCGCGGCCGGGGAGCTGTTTTTT,CASSRTGGAAGELFF
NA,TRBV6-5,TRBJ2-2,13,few,TGTGCCAGCAGTGCGGGACTCTTAGGGGAGCTGTTTTTT,CASSAGLLGELFF
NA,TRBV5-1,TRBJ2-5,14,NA,TGCGCCAGCAGCCCGATACTAGGGGAAGAGACCCAGTACTTC,CASSPILGEETQYF
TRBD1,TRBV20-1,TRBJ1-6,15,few,TGCAGTGCTAGGCGGGGAGGGGGCTCCCCTACACCCCTCCACTTT,CSARRGGGSPTPLHF
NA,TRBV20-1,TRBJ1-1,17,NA,TGCAGTGCTAGAGATTATACAGGGAGAGGCGGAAACACTGAAGCTTTCTTT,CSARDYTGRGGNTEAFF
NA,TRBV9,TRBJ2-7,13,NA,TGTGCCAGCAGCGCTTTTGACAACTACGAGCAGTACTTC,CASSAFDNYEQYF
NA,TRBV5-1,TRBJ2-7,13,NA,TGCGCCAGCAGCTTGGACAGGACCTACGAGCAGTACTTC,CASSLDRTYEQYF
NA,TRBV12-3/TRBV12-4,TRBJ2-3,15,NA,TGTGCCAGCAGTCCCTCGGGATCCAGCCCAGATACGCAGTATTTT,CASSPSGSSPDTQYF
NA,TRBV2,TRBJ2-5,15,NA,TGTGCCAGCAGTGGAGTAGGGGTCGGAGGGAAGACCCAGTACTTC,CASSGVGVGGKTQYF
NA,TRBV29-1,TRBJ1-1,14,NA,TGCAGCGTTGAAATTGGGACGGTGAACACTGAAGCTTTCTTT,CSVEIGTVNTEAFF
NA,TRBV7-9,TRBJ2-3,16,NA,TGTGCCAGCAGCTTAAGTCTGCGACTATCCACAGATACGCAGTATTTT,CASSLSLRLSTDTQYF
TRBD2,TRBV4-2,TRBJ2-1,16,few,TGTGCCAGCAGCCACTCCGGCGCTAGCGGGAGAAATGAGCAGTTCTTC,CASSHSGASGRNEQFF
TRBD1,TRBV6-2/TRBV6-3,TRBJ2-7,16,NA,TGTGCCAGCAGCTCACCCCGACAGGGGTTGTCCTACGAGCAGTACTTC,CASSSPRQGLSYEQYF
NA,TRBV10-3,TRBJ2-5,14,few,TGTGCCATCATGGGCAGTGAGGATTTTGAGACCCAGTACTTC,CAIMGSEDFETQYF
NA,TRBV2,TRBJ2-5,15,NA,TGTGCCAGCACGACCCATAGCGGAAAGGTGGAGACCCAGTACTTC,CASTTHSGKVETQYF
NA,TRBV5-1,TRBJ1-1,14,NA,TGCGCCAGCAGCTTCCAGGGGATTAGGGGCGAAGCTTTCTTT,CASSFQGIRGEAFF
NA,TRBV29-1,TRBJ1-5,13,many,TGCAGCGTTGGGGGAGGGCTGGATCAGCCCCAGCATTTT,CSVGGGLDQPQHF
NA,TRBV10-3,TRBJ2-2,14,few,TGTGCCATCGGCGAGGGGCGCGGGTCCGGGGAGCTGTTTTTT,CAIGEGRGSGELFF
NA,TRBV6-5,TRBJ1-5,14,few,TGTGCCAGCATGTCCAGGGGCCCCAATCAGCCCCAGCATTTT,CASMSRGPNQPQHF
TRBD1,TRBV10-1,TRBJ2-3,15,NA,TGCGCCAGCAGCCCAGACAGGGCGAGCACAGATACGCAGTATTTT,CASSPDRASTDTQYF
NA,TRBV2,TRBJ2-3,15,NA,TGTGCCAGCAGGAAGCAGGGGACTAGCACAGATACGCAGTATTTT,CASRKQGTSTDTQYF
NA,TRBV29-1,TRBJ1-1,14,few,TGCAGCGTTGAAGATGCCCCGGGGTGGTCTGAAGCTTTCTTT,CSVEDAPGWSEAFF
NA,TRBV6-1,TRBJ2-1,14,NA,TGTGCCAGTGTAGCGTCTAGCTCCTACAATGAGCAGTTCTTC,CASVASSSYNEQFF
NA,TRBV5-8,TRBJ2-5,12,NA,TGTGCCAGCAGCCCGGGAGGAGGGGGCCAGTACTTC,CASSPGGGGQYF
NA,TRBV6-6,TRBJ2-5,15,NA,TGTGCCAGCAGTTACTTGCGGGGCAACCAAGAGACCCAGTACTTC,CASSYLRGNQETQYF
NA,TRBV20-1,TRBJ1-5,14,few,TGCAGTGCTAGTGGAGGGTGGAACAATCAGCCCCAGCATTTT,CSASGGWNNQPQHF
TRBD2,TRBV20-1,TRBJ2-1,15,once,TGCAGTGCTAGAGCCCTAGCGGGTACCTACAATGAGCAGTTCTTC,CSARALAGTYNEQFF
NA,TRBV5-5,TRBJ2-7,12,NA,TGTGCCAGCAGCCCCCAGGGCTACGAGCAGTACTTC,CASSPQGYEQYF
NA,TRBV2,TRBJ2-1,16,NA,TGTGCCAGCAGTGAAGGGGGCAGGCGTGCCTACAATGAGCAGTTCTTC,CASSEGGRRAYNEQFF
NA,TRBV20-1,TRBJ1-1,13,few,TGCAGTGCTGCCGATTCAGGGGACACTGAAGCTTTCTTT,CSAADSGDTEAFF
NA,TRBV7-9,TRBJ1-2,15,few,TGTGCCAGCAGCTTAGATAGGGAATCGAACTATGGCTACACCTTC,CASSLDRESNYGYTF
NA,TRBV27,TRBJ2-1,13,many,TGTGCCAGCAGTTTATCAGGGGGGAATGAGCAGTTCTTC,CASSLSGGNEQFF
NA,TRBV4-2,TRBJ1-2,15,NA,TGTGCCAGCAGCCAAGATACCGGGGCTGTGGGCGGCTACACCTTC,CASSQDTGAVGGYTF
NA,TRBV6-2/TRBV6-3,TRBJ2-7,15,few,TGTGCCAGCAGTTACCTCCGAGGTCTTACCTACGAGCAGTACTTC,CASSYLRGLTYEQYF